Sequencing of this TCR beta chain was carried out in a study of shared clonotypes between healthy human individuals. Study findings and constraints: Sequencing depth was expected to affect clonotype sharing among donors. The study generally estimated greater richness for naive than memory subsets.

About this clone itself: Its antigen remains unknown.

Researchers partitioned CD4+ cells into CD45RA+ naive and CD45RA-negative memory subsets. This table comes from immunoSEQ multiplex PCR, and its TCRdb copy is limited to in-frame clones, with some not included. The sample consists of over a million clones, approximately 72% of them appearing once. This CDR3 region has 16 residues. The V end lost 3 bases, the J end lost 0 bases, and 13 bases lay between the germline ends. Germline V gene sequence: CDR1 SGHRS, CDR2 YFSETQ. Sequenced sample: memory CD4+ T cells sorted from blood. Subset given: CD45RA-negative fraction. The genes are TRBV5-1 and TRBJ1-5; D unresolved. The sequence came from a young man in good health. The DNA for the CDR3 is TGCGCCAGCAGCTCCCCCCAGGAGAATAGCAATCAGCCCCAGCATTTT. Translating it yields CASSSPQENSNQPQHF. Supplemented by reference TRBV5-1 and TRBJ1-5, the full variable domain reads KAGVTQTPRYLIKTRGQQVTLSCSPISGHRSVSWYQQTPGQGLQFLFEYFSETQRNKGNFPGRFSGRQFSNSRSEMNVSTLELGDSALYLCASSSPQENSNQPQHFGDGTRLSIL.